Listed here are 29 T cell receptor beta chains from one sample, sequenced in a study of metastatic and nonmetastatic thyroid tumors. All patients were untreated before thyroid surgery. TCRdb redid the clone calls on the PCR reads using MiXCR. The sample includes about 92,000 clones, just under 15% of them seen just once. Material for sequencing was blood. These receptors were taken from a female donor with papillary thyroid cancer or a benign thyroid nodule (not recorded which). Some clones in this sample may be carry-over from other donors' samples.

The chain joins TRBV18 to TRBJ2-2; 11 bases are shared with TRBD2. The CDR3 runs 16 residues. Per germline, CDR1 KGHSH and CDR2 LQKENI. V lost 5 bases and J lost 5; bases outside the gene matches: 7. In DNA form, the CDR3 reads TGTGCCAGCTCAGCAACTAGCGGGAGATTTACCGGGGAGCTGTTTTTT. Translation gives CASSATSGRFTGELFF.

This clone was recorded at least ten times. The chain has TRBV30 and TRBJ1-6; 8 bases align to TRBD1. The germline gives CDR1 GTSNPN, CDR2 SVGIG (reference sequence). The CDR3 totals 13 residues. With 8 bases clipped from V and 8 bases from J, the junction kept 8 bases outside the gene matches. CDR3 coding DNA: TGTGCCGGGGACCGACAGGGGTATTCACCCCTCCACTTT. The encoded protein is CAGDRQGYSPLHF. The full variable domain, in which reference TRBV30 and TRBJ1-6 provide the parts outside the CDR3, is SQTIHQWPATLVQPVGSPLSLECTVEGTSNPNLYWYRQAAGRGLQLLFYSVGIGQISSEVPQNLSASRPQDRQFILSSKKLLLSDSGFYLCAGDRQGYSPLHFGNGTRLTVT.

This clone was detected ten times or more. V gene TRBV6-1 combines with J gene TRBJ2-3, with D unclear. Trimming left V 10 bases short and J 2 bases short, with 13 bases between. CDR3 size: 13 residues. Germline V gives CDR1 MNHNS, CDR2 SASEGT. CDR3: CATGRDDTDTQYF. The CDR3 DNA is TGTGCCACCGGCCGAGATGACACAGATACGCAGTATTTT.

This clone was detected ten times or more. The chain carries TRBV7-2 and TRBJ2-5; D is tentatively TRBD1 or TRBD2 (5 bases each). The ends were cut back, 5 bases at V and 4 bases at J, with 11 bases in the middle. Germline-derived CDR1 and CDR2 are SGHTA and FQGNSA. The CDR3 length is 13 residues. CDR3: CASSRGAIETQYF. CDR3 nucleotide sequence: TGTGCCAGCAGCCGAGGGGCCATAGAGACCCAGTACTTC.

This clone was seen at least ten times. The V and J genes are TRBV28 and TRBJ1-1, with D possibly matching TRBD1 (6 bases). V was cut by 6 bases and J by 5 bases, with 13 bases left in between. Per germline, CDR1 MDHEN and CDR2 SYDVKM. The CDR3 has 13 amino acids. In DNA, the CDR3 is TGTGCCAGCAGCTGGGGGGGCGGAACTGAAGCTTTCTTT. It is translated as CASSWGGGTEAFF.

This clone was seen at least ten times. V and J are TRBV2 and TRBJ1-1; D call uncertain. V lost 8 bases, J lost 6 bases, and 13 bases lay in between. The germline gives CDR1 SNHLY, CDR2 FYNNEI. The CDR3 consists of 12 residues. For the CDR3, the DNA is TGTGCCAGCGGGGATCGTCTCTCTGAAGCTTTCTTT. This sequence encodes CASGDRLSEAFF.

The table lists this clone with many counts. The J gene is TRBJ1-4, the V gene TRBV20-1; D unclear. The CDR3 spans 15 residues. The V gene lost 4 bases and the J gene lost 3 bases, with 15 bases spanning the gap. Germline V gene lookup returns CDR1 DFQATT and CDR2 SNEGSKA (reference sequence). The CDR3: CSANDPRASNEKLFF. DNA for the CDR3: TGCAGTGCTAACGACCCCCGGGCCTCTAATGAAAAACTGTTTTTT.

This clone was seen many times. The J gene is TRBJ1-5, the V gene TRBV6-1; D unclear. Germline V gene sequence: CDR1 MNHNS, CDR2 SASEGT. This CDR3 is built from 17 residues. V gave up 6 bases and J gave up 2 bases, with 20 bases separating them. CDR3 DNA sequence: TGTGCCAGCAGAAACCTTCACGGCTCGACTGGCAATCAGCCCCAGCATTTT. Translated: CASRNLHGSTGNQPQHF.

This clone has just a few counts. The chain couples TRBV6-1 to TRBJ1-4; D is ambiguous. The V gene's germline CDR1 is MNHNS and CDR2 SASEGT. V was shortened by 10 bases and J by 0 bases, with 9 bases between the two germline ends. The CDR3 spans 13 residues. CDR3 DNA sequence: TGTGCCACCCACTCTACAACTAATGAAAAACTGTTTTTT. This gives the protein CATHSTTNEKLFF.

In its sample, this clone was seen a few times. A much larger clonotype is one base distant, so this may be a read error. The V gene is TRBV28, the J gene TRBJ2-3; unclear D gene. The V end lost 5 bases, the J end lost 5 bases, and 14 bases lay between the germline ends. CDR3 length: 14 amino acids. The germline V gene encodes CDR1 MDHEN and CDR2 SYDVKM. In DNA form, the CDR3 reads TGTGCCAGCAGTCTTCCGGCTGGGGTAGATACGCAGTATTTT. Residues: CASSLPAGVDTQYF.

The sample holds a few counts of this clone. The junction does not match germline at one end; this may be a read error. J is TRBJ2-1 and V is TRBV29-1, with 12 bases lining up with TRBD1. CDR3 length: 12 amino acids. CDR1 is SQVTM, CDR2 ANQGSEA, per germline. The CDR3 DNA reads TGCAGCTTTGGGACAGGGGGCAATGAGCATTTCTTC. Translating gives CSFGTGGNEHFF.

The table lists this clone with many counts. The rearrangement links TRBV6-5 to TRBJ1-2; 7 bases are shared with TRBD1. V gave up 0 bases and J gave up 4 bases; unmatched junction bases: 5. From germline, CDR1 is MNHEY and CDR2 SVGAGI. The CDR3 runs to 15 residues. CDR3 sequence (DNA): TGTGCCAGCAGTTACTCGAAACAGGGGAGCTATGGCTACACCTTC. This gives the protein CASSYSKQGSYGYTF.

At least ten counts were recorded for this clone. This chain joins TRBV7-3 and TRBJ2-1, with D unclear. Germline V gene lookup returns CDR1 SGHTA and CDR2 FQGTGA. The germline V and J ends were trimmed by 5 bases and 0 bases, with 11 bases remaining between them. The CDR3 has 15 amino acids. CDR3 sequence: CASSAPTSSYNEQFF. CDR3 nucleotide sequence: TGTGCCAGCAGCGCCCCTACCAGCTCCTACAATGAGCAGTTCTTC.

This clone was observed at least ten times. The chain uses TRBV19 and TRBJ2-7; 8 bases align to TRBD1. Trimming cost V 10 bases and J 7 bases; bases outside gene matches: 18. This CDR3 contains 15 residues. From germline, CDR1 is LNHDA and CDR2 SQIVND (reference sequence). CDR3 region: CATRTGLNSYEEQYF. The CDR3 DNA reads as TGTGCCACGCGGACAGGGCTAAATTCATACGAGGAGCAGTACTTC.

This clone occurred many times. The chain couples TRBV28 to TRBJ1-6, with D perhaps matching TRBD1 (5 bases). This CDR3 region has 15 residues. The V gene's germline CDR1 is MDHEN and CDR2 SYDVKM. Trimming stripped 3 bases from V and 6 bases from J, with 12 bases between. CDR3 sequence reads: CASSFDRRTNSPLHF. The CDR3 nucleotides are TGTGCCAGCAGTTTCGACAGACGAACTAATTCACCCCTCCACTTT.

Ten or more counts support this clone. This may be a read error, as it is one base from a much larger clone. The CDR3 nucleotides read TGTGCCAGCAGCCCCAGAGGGCGGGACGAGCAGTACTTC. This encodes CASSPRGRDEQYF. The chain joins TRBV7-8 to TRBJ2-7; D is possibly TRBD2 (5 bases). There are 13 residues in the CDR3. V was cut by 5 bases and J by 5 bases, with 13 bases left in between. Germline V gives CDR1 SGHVS, CDR2 FQNEAQ.

Notes on this clone: The junction departs from germline at one end; a sequencing error may be responsible. The chain links TRBV13 to TRBJ2-6; 8 bases map to TRBD1. The CDR3 spans 19 residues. CDR1 is PRHDT, CDR2 FYEKMQ, per germline (reference sequence). CDR3 bases: TGTGCCAGCAGCCTCCGCTTACAGGGGGTGTCGGCTTGGGCCAACCTCCTGACTTTC. It is translated as CASSLRLQGVSAWANLLTF.

This clone was counted at least ten times. The chain combines TRBV7-3 with TRBJ1-1; a possible D gene is TRBD1 (5 bases). The V end was cut by 5 bases, the J end by 1 base, with 11 bases between. The CDR3 consists of 14 residues. CDR1 and CDR2 (germline): SGHTA, FQGTGA. As DNA, the CDR3 is TGTGCCAGCAGCATGGGGGTCGGGAACACTGAAGCTTTCTTT. Protein product: CASSMGVGNTEAFF.

In its sample, this clone was seen many times. The V gene is TRBV18, the J gene TRBJ2-7, with D hard to call. In germline, CDR1 is KGHSH, CDR2 LQKENI. This CDR3 region has 13 residues. Trimming took 2 bases from V and 3 from J, leaving 8 bases between them. The CDR3 coding sequence is TGTGCCAGCTCACCAGGGGAAGGCTACGAGCAGTACTTC. The encoded protein is CASSPGEGYEQYF.

The chain joins TRBV11-3 to TRBJ2-3, with unresolved D. Germline lookup yields CDR1 SGHNT and CDR2 YENEEA. V lost 3 bases and J 4 bases, leaving 5 bases between the germline ends. This CDR3 has 12 amino acids. The CDR3 nucleotides are TGTGCCAGCAGCTTTTGTGCAGATACGCAGTATTTT. Protein sequence: CASSFCADTQYF.

Of note for this clone: Being one base from a much bigger clone, this may be a read error. V usage is TRBV5-1 and J usage is TRBJ1-4; no reliable D call. Germline CDR1 SGHRS, CDR2 YFSETQ. The CDR3 contains 13 residues. V lost 6 bases, J lost 7 bases, and 13 bases lay in between. The CDR3 DNA sequence: TGCGCCAGCATCCTCTCGGGTTTTGAAAAACTGTTTTTT. This gives the protein CASILSGFEKLFF.

This clone was seen many times. The chain combines TRBV19 with TRBJ1-1; TRBD1 aligns across 8 bases. Trimming removed 3 bases from V and 0 bases from J; junction bases left unmatched: 9. The germline V gene encodes CDR1 LNHDA and CDR2 SQIVND (reference sequence). This CDR3 contains 17 residues. The CDR3 reads CASSIPGQGNMNTEAFF. CDR3 bases: TGTGCCAGTAGTATCCCTGGACAGGGAAACATGAACACTGAAGCTTTCTTT.

At least ten counts were recorded for this clone. The chain has TRBV4-1 and TRBJ1-4, with 9 nucleotides matching TRBD1. The germline gives CDR1 MGHRA, CDR2 YSYEKL. Unmatched junction bases numbered 7, after V lost 1 base and J lost 7 bases. This CDR3 contains 16 residues. The CDR3 protein is CASSQAGTGYSEKLFF. CDR3 coding DNA: TGCGCCAGCAGCCAAGCGGGGACAGGGTACAGTGAAAAACTGTTTTTT.

V is TRBV5-1 and J is TRBJ2-1, with D unclear. Trimming removed 0 bases from V and 0 bases from J, with 10 bases in between. The germline CDR1 and CDR2 sequences are SGHRS and YFSETQ. The CDR3 is 16 residues long. For the CDR3, the DNA is TGCGCCAGCAGCTTGGCGGCGGTGTACTCCTACAATGAGCAGTTCTTC. Its protein is CASSLAAVYSYNEQFF.

This clone was counted ten times or more. The chain employs TRBV20-1 and TRBJ2-5; D is unresolved. The CDR3 has 13 residues. V was pared by 1 base and J by 7 bases, with 13 bases between. Germline V gene sequence: CDR1 DFQATT, CDR2 SNEGSKA (reference sequence). The CDR3, as DNA: TGCAGTGCTAGAGGGGCCGGGTGGGGGACCCAGTACTTC. Protein product: CSARGAGWGTQYF.

In this sample, this clone turned up many times. The CDR3 coding sequence is TGTGCCAGCAGCTTAGATTCCCGAACTGAAGCTTTCTTT. Protein product: CASSLDSRTEAFF. The V and J genes are TRBV7-9 and TRBJ1-1; D not resolved. This CDR3 is 13 amino acids long. The V end lost 1 base, the J end lost 5 bases, and 8 bases lay between the germline ends. The germline V gene has CDR1 SEHNR and CDR2 FQNEAQ (reference sequence). Variable domain in full (rest from reference TRBV7-9 and TRBJ1-1): DTGVSQNPRHKITKRGQNVTFRCDPISEHNRLYWYRQTLGQGPEFLTYFQNEAQLEKSRLLSDRFSAERPKGSFSTLEIQRTEQGDSAMYLCASSLDSRTEAFFGQGTRLTVV.

Ten or more counts support this clone. A much larger clone is a single base away; this may be a read error. The CDR3 is CASSSGAEGAYEQYF. The CDR3 bases are TGTGCCAGCAGTTCGGGGGCGGAGGGGGCCTACGAGCAGTACTTC. This chain joins TRBV28 and TRBJ2-7, with D perhaps assigned TRBD1 or TRBD2 (6 bases each). V lost 4 bases and J 2 bases, leaving 15 bases between the germline ends. The CDR3 consists of 15 residues. Per germline, CDR1 MDHEN and CDR2 SYDVKM.

This clone was recorded at least ten times. This chain links TRBV7-9 with TRBJ1-2; D might be TRBD1 (5 bases). Germline V lookup: CDR1 SEHNR, CDR2 FQNEAQ (reference sequence). Trimming left V 1 base short and J 4 bases short, with 13 bases between. The CDR3 runs 15 residues. CDR3 in DNA: TGTGCCAGCAGCTTAGGTCCGGGGCTGGGCTATGGCTACACCTTC. Protein product: CASSLGPGLGYGYTF.

CDR3 sequence: CASSTGTQYF. CDR3 in DNA: TGTGCCAGCAGCACAGGGACGCAGTATTTT. The chain couples TRBV6-1 to TRBJ2-3; a weak D match, TRBD1 (6 bases). The CDR3 extends over 10 amino acids. The germline gives CDR1 MNHNS, CDR2 SASEGT. Deletions cut 6 bases from V and 9 bases from J, with 7 bases between.